The clone carrying this TCR beta chain showed up just once. The study ran its PCR with 60 Vbeta and 13 Jbeta primers. TCRdb's copy holds only in-frame clones and misses some; the assay was immunoSEQ multiplex PCR. The profile covers approximately 70,000 clones, with around 78% appearing a single time and around 6% taken by the ten largest. These data belong to a study of cytomegalovirus exposure and HLA in healthy donors. The CDR3 runs 11 residues. Trimming shortened V by 7 bases and J by 4 bases, and 10 bases separated the two germline ends. Germline V gene data show CDR1 as DFQATT and CDR2 as SNEGSKA (reference sequence).

The sequencing sample was made of PBMCs. This chain joins TRBV20-1 and TRBJ1-2; D is unresolved. The receptor was isolated from a man aged 45-65 years in good health and CMV-seronegative. The CDR3 DNA reads as TGCAGTGTGGAGGCGATCTATGGCTACACCTTC. Translation: CSVEAIYGYTF.